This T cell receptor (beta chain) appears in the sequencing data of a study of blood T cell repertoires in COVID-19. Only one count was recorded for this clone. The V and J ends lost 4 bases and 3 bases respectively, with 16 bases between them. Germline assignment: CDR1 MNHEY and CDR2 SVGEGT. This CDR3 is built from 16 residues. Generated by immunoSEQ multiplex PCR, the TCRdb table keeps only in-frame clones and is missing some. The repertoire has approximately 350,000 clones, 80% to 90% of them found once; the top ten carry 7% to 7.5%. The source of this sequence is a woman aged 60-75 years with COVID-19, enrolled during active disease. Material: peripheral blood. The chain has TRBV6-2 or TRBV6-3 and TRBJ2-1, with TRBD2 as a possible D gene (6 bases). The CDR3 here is CASSSSLSGDYNEQFF. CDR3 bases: TGTGCCAGCAGTTCCTCCCTTTCGGGGGACTACAATGAGCAGTTCTTC.